The source of this TCR beta chain is a study of radiation and T cells in renal cell carcinoma. Study-level findings and limits: Pretreatment tumor biopsies were lacking, so baseline clonotypes are unknown.

Time point of the sample: baseline pretreatment blood. Documented treatment: 15 Gy SBRT to primary tumor, nephrectomy 4 weeks later. TCRdb's copy holds only in-frame clones and misses some; the assay was immunoSEQ multiplex PCR. Of 150,000 or so clones in the sample, roughly nine tenths were seen once. Trimming removed 6 bases from V and 1 base from J, with 12 bases in between. The germline V gene has CDR1 MNHEY and CDR2 SMNVEV (reference sequence). CDR3 length: 15 residues. As for this clone: Its specificity is unknown.

The chain links TRBV27 to TRBJ2-2; D might be TRBD2 (5 bases). Specimen: blood, collected from a patient whose treatment included radiotherapy and nephrectomy. The TCR was taken from a woman in her sixties or seventies with renal cell carcinoma. DNA of the CDR3: TGTGCCAGCAGCCTTACTAGGATGAACACCGGGGAGCTGTTTTTT. The encoded protein is CASSLTRMNTGELFF.